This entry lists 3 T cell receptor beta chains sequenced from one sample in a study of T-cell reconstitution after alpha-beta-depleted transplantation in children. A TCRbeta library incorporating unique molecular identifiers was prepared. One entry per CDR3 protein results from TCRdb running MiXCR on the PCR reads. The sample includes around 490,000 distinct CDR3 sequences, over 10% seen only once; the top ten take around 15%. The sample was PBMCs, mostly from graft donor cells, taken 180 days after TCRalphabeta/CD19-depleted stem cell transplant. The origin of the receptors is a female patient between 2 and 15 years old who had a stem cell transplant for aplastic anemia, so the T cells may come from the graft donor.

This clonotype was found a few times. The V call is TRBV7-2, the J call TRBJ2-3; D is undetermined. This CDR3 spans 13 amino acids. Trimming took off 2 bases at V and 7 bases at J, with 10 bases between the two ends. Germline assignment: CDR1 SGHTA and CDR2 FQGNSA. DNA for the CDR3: TGTGCCAGCAGCTTATGGAGCCTGAATACGCAGTATTTT. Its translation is CASSLWSLNTQYF.

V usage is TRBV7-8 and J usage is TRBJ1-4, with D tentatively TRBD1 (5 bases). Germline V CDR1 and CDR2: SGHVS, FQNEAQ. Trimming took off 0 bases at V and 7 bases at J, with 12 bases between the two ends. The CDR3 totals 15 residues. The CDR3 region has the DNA TGTGCCAGCAGCTTAGCCGGCAGGGCCGGTGAAAAACTGTTTTTT. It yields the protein CASSLAGRAGEKLFF. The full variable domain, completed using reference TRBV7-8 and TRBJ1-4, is GAGVSQSPRYKVAKRGQDVALRCDPISGHVSLFWYQQALGQGPEFLTYFQNEAQLDKSGLPSDRFFAERPEGSVSTLKIQRTQQEDSAVYLCASSLAGRAGEKLFFGSGTQLSVL.

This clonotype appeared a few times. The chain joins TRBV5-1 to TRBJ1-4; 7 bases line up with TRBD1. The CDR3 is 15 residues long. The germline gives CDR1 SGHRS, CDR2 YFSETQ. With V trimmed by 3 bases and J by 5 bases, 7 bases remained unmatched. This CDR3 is CASSYRDSLNEKLFF. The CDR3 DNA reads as TGCGCCAGCAGCTACCGGGACAGCTTGAATGAAAAACTGTTTTTT. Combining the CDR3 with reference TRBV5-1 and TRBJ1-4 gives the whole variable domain KAGVTQTPRYLIKTRGQQVTLSCSPISGHRSVSWYQQTPGQGLQFLFEYFSETQRNKGNFPGRFSGRQFSNSRSEMNVSTLELGDSALYLCASSYRDSLNEKLFFGSGTQLSVL.